This entry concerns a single T cell receptor (beta chain). This record belongs to a study of blood T cell repertoires in COVID-19. About the study: The United States, Italy and Spain provided the acute and convalescent COVID-19 samples.

In terms of age and location, participants ranged from roughly 18 to 100 years and lived in about 25 US areas. Each participant's cohort was designated according to participant-reported clinical history. In the original workflow: Estimated nucleated cell counts came from reference gene primer amplification. Sequenced by immunoSEQ multiplex PCR; TCRdb stores in-frame clones only, minus some. That table supplies the V and J calls and clone size; D and trimming were determined from the DNA. This sample carries approximately 260,000 clones, over 80% of them seen once, and the ten largest clones take 1.9%. V dropped 5 bases and J dropped 9 bases, with 17 bases sitting between them. Germline CDR1 is SGHVS and CDR2 is FNYEAQ. The CDR3 covers 14 residues.

The sequencing input was PBMCs or T cells enriched from blood (not recorded which). This receptor was identified in a woman between 18 and 29 years old who had recovered from COVID-19. The chain is built from TRBV7-6 and TRBJ2-1; D might be TRBD1 (5 bases). The CDR3 DNA reads as TGTGCCAGCAGCCGTCGGATTAGGGGTAGTGAGCAGTTCTTC. Protein sequence: CASSRRIRGSEQFF.